The clone carrying this TCR beta chain was observed once. Its antigen is as yet unknown. The data were produced by immunoSEQ multiplex PCR, yet TCRdb's version contains in-frame clones alone and is incomplete. The data show 45,000 or so clones, 73% seen once. The sample comes from a study of PD-1 blockade in classical Hodgkin lymphoma. Relapses following autologous stem cell transplantation were seen in all patients, with brentuximab vedotin exposure varying. General study results and limits: Reported baseline diversity: healthy donors highest, relapsed/refractory patients lowest.

This clonotype was obtained from a human donor with classical Hodgkin lymphoma. The sequencing used peripheral blood mononuclear cells (PBMCs), collected at baseline.

DNA of the CDR3: TGTGCCAGCAAGGCAGGGCCAGCGAACACTGAAGCTTTCTTT. Encoded protein: CASKAGPANTEAFF. The chain employs TRBV2 and TRBJ1-1; possibly TRBD1 for D (5 bases). Germline values: CDR1 SNHLY, CDR2 FYNNEI. The CDR3 sequence is 14 residues long. The V and J ends lost 7 bases and 1 base respectively, with 13 bases between them.